Presented here are 8 T cell receptor beta chains from one specimen sequenced in a study of blood T cell repertoires in COVID-19. Assay: immunoSEQ multiplex PCR; the TCRdb copy retains only in-frame clones and omits some. The sample lists some 150,000 clones, 81% occurring once. The sequencing sample was made of peripheral blood. These receptors came from a human donor with acute or convalescent COVID-19. The donor label of this sample is uncertain.

This clone was counted between two and nine times. The V call is TRBV5-5, the J call TRBJ2-2; 8 bases agree with TRBD1. CDR1 is SGHKS and CDR2 is YYEKEE in the germline V gene (reference sequence). This CDR3 has 14 amino acids. V lost 5 bases and J lost 8; bases outside the gene matches: 8. The CDR3 loop reads CASRPGGVIGELFF. Written as DNA, the CDR3 is TGTGCCAGCAGACCAGGGGGCGTAATAGGGGAGCTGTTTTTT.

This chain links TRBV7-9 with TRBJ1-1; TRBD1 matches 9 bases. The germline V gene encodes CDR1 SEHNR and CDR2 FQNEAQ (reference sequence). V dropped 6 bases and J dropped 5; count of bases not matched to a gene: 7. The CDR3 spans 14 residues. Written as DNA, the CDR3 is TGTGCCAGCAGTCGACAGGGGACAGGGACTGAAGCTTTCTTT. Translated, it gives CASSRQGTGTEAFF.

This clone showed up just a few times. V gene TRBV11-2 combines with J gene TRBJ2-7; 8 bases agree with TRBD1. The CDR3 has 14 amino acids. Per the germline V gene, CDR1 is SGHAT and CDR2 is FQNNGV. V shed 3 bases, J shed 3 bases, and the junction held 4 bases outside the gene matches. The CDR3: CASSFGTGVYEQYV. The DNA of the CDR3 is TGTGCCAGCAGCTTCGGGACAGGAGTCTACGAGCAGTACGTC.

The gene calls are TRBV3-1 (or the pseudogene TRBV3-2) and TRBJ1-2; D may be TRBD1 (5 bases). V lost 8 bases, J lost 9 bases, and 16 bases lay in between. Germline V gene sequence: CDR1 LGHDT, CDR2 YNNKEL (reference sequence). The CDR3 sequence is 12 residues long. The CDR3 is CASYREGSSYTF. The DNA for the CDR3 is TGTGCCAGCTATAGGGAGGGGTCGAGCTACACCTTC.

A few counts support this clone. This sequence joins TRBV7-2 and TRBJ2-3, with TRBD2 matching over 8 bases. The CDR3 totals 14 residues. Germline V gives CDR1 SGHTA, CDR2 FQGNSA. Germline trimming cut 2 bases from V and 4 bases from J; bases unmatched to any gene: 2. This CDR3 reads CASSLQRGSDTQYF. CDR3 DNA: TGTGCCAGCAGCTTACAGCGGGGGTCAGATACGCAGTATTTT.

Concerning this clone itself: Other nucleotide sequences from this sample produce the same CDR3. V usage is TRBV6-5 and J usage is TRBJ1-3; D is uncertain. The CDR3 extends over 14 amino acids. V shed 0 bases and J shed 2 bases, with 5 bases lying between them. CDR1 is MNHEY and CDR2 is SVGAGI in the germline V gene. Written as DNA, the CDR3 is TGTGCCAGCAGTTACTCGGCGGCTGGAAACACCATATATTTT. It codes for CASSYSAAGNTIYF.

V gene TRBV5-5 combines with J gene TRBJ2-3; D might be TRBD2 (7 bases). The germline V gene encodes CDR1 SGHKS and CDR2 YYEKEE (reference sequence). The CDR3 is 15 residues long. Trimming shortened V by 5 bases and J by 2 bases, and 15 bases separated the two germline ends. For the CDR3, the DNA is TGTGCCAGCAGTTCGGGGGGCAGTCCCACAGATACGCAGTATTTT. It is translated as CASSSGGSPTDTQYF.

This clone occurred once. The gene calls are TRBV18 and TRBJ1-2; 9 positions agree with TRBD1. V lost 3 bases and J lost 4; bases outside the gene matches: 9. This CDR3 contains 16 residues. The germline gives CDR1 KGHSH, CDR2 LQKENI. CDR3: CASSPQAGTGTYGYTF. The CDR3 nucleotides read TGTGCCAGCTCACCCCAAGCCGGGACAGGGACCTATGGCTACACCTTC.